The T cell receptor (beta chain) described here comes from a study of cytomegalovirus exposure and HLA in healthy donors. The CDR3 is made up of 20 amino acids. CDR1 and CDR2 from the germline V gene are LNHDA and SQIVND (reference sequence). With 3 bases clipped from V and 0 bases from J, the junction kept 11 bases outside the gene matches. Comments on this clone: Its antigen is undetermined.

Study-level findings and limits: In vitro confirmation showed three CMV-associated chains to be CMV antigen specific.

This PCR relied on a set of 60 Vbeta primers and 13 Jbeta primers. Profiling relied on immunoSEQ multiplex PCR, and the TCRdb table lists in-frame clones only, not all of them. There are 36,000 or so clones in the sample; 80% to 90% occur only once, and approximately 4% lies in the top ten. The chain has TRBV19 and TRBJ2-6, with 10 bases identical to TRBD2. The clonotype comes from a woman aged 18 to 35 in good health and CMV-seronegative. Sequences were obtained from PBMCs. This chain's CDR3 is CASSIITGTSERSGANVLTF. In DNA form, the CDR3 reads TGTGCCAGTAGTATTATCACCGGGACTAGCGAGCGCTCTGGGGCCAACGTCCTGACTTTC.